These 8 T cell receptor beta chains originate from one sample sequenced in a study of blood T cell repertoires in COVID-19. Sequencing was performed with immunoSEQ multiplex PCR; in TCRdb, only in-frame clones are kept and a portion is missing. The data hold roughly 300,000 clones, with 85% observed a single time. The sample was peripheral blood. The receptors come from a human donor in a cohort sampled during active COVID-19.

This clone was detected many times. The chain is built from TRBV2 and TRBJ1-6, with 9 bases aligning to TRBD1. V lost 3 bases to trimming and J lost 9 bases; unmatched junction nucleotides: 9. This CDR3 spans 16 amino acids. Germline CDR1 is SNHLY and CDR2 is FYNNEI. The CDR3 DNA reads TGTGCCAGCAGTGATAGCACCGGGACAGGGCGTTCACCCCTCCACTTT. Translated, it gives CASSDSTGTGRSPLHF.

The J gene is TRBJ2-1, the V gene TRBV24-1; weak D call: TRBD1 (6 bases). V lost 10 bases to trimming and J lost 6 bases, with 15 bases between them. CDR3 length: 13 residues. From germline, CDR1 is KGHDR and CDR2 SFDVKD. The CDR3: CATQQGSVNEQFF. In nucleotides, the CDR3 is TGTGCCACACAACAGGGATCGGTCAATGAGCAGTTCTTC.

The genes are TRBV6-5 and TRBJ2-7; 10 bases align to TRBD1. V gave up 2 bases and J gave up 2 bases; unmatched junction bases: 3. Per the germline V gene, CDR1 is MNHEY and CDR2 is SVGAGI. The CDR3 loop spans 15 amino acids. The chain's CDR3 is CASSYNGQGAYEQYF. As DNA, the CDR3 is TGTGCCAGCAGTTACAATGGACAGGGGGCCTACGAGCAGTACTTC.

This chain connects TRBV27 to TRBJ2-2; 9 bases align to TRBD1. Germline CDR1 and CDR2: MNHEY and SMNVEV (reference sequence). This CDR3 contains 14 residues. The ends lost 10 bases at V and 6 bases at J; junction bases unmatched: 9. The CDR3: CATSDRGVPGELFF. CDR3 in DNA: TGTGCCACTTCGGACAGGGGAGTGCCCGGGGAGCTGTTTTTT.

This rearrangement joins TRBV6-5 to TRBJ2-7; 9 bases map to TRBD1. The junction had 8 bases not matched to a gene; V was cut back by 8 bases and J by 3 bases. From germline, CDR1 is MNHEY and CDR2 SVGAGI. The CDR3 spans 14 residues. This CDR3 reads CASWGTGYFYEQYF. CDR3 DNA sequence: TGTGCCAGCTGGGGGACAGGGTATTTCTACGAGCAGTACTTC.

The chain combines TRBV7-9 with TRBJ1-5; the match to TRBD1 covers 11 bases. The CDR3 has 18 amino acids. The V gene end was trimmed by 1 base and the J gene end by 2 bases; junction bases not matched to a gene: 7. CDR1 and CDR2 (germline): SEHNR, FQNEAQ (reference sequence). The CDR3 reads CASSLVLGQGGGNQPQHF. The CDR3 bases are TGTGCCAGCAGCTTAGTTTTGGGACAGGGGGGTGGCAATCAGCCCCAGCATTTT.

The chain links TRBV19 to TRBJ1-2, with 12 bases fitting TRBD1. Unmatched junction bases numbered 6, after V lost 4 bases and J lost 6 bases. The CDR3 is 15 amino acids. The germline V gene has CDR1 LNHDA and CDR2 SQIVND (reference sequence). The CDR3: CASSRRGQGADGYTF. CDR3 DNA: TGTGCCAGTAGTAGACGGGGACAGGGGGCAGATGGCTACACCTTC.

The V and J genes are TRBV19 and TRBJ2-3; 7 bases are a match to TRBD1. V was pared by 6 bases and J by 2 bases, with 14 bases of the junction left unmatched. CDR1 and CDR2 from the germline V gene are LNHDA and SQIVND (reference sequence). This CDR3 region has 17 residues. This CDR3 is CASSRTPGTAITDTQYF. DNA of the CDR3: TGTGCCAGTAGCCGAACCCCGGGGACAGCAATCACAGATACGCAGTATTTT. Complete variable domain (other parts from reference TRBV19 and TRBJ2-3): DGGITQSPKYLFRKEGQNVTLSCEQNLNHDAMYWYRQDPGQGLRLIYYSQIVNDFQKGDIAEGYSVSREKKESFPLTVTSAQKNPTAFYLCASSRTPGTAITDTQYFGPGTRLTVL.